Listed below are T cell receptor beta chains from one sample, sequenced in a study of technical replicates of blood from a handful of donors. The method was immunoSEQ multiplex PCR; TCRdb's version includes in-frame clones alone and lacks a portion of them. The sample carries 60,000 to 90,000 clones, around 97% recorded once. The specimen sequenced was T cells isolated from PBMCs. The receptors come from a human donor in good health. The CDR3 runs from the conserved cysteine through the conserved F or W. The D gene is left open where the match is weak. A clone size is listed for some rows: how often the clone was seen (once, few, many), or a class if it is expanded.

CDR3aa	len	d_gene	j_gene	abundance	v_gene
CASSLVAGGPYEQYF	15	TRBD2	TRBJ2-7	.	TRBV7-2
CASSDWSVGGFEQYF	15	.	TRBJ2-7	.	TRBV4-1
CASSFLQGTKNIQYF	15	.	TRBJ2-4	.	TRBV5-1
CASCRTGVDTQYF	13	TRBD1	TRBJ2-3	.	TRBV9
CASSVDSYEQYF	12	.	TRBJ2-7	.	TRBV9
CAGSGVSSYNEQFF	14	.	TRBJ2-1	.	TRBV30
CASSLDISRSGTGELFF	17	.	TRBJ2-2	.	TRBV11-3
CASRQTGDFKLFF	13	TRBD1	TRBJ1-4	.	TRBV25-1
CASSVEPGGGYNEQFF	16	.	TRBJ2-1	.	TRBV9
CASSDPGSSYNEQFF	15	.	TRBJ2-1	.	TRBV6-4
CASRWGQGAIYEQYF	15	TRBD1	TRBJ2-7	.	TRBV27
CATSREKDRGNSNQPQHF	18	TRBD1	TRBJ1-5	.	TRBV15
CAWADVNYGYTF	12	.	TRBJ1-2	.	TRBV30
CASSIERELFYEQYF	15	TRBD2	TRBJ2-7	.	TRBV19
CSVEWLLNTEAFF	13	.	TRBJ1-1	.	TRBV29-1
CAITHGGATGGYTF	14	.	TRBJ1-2	.	TRBV10-3
CASSTDRDPRTEAFF	15	TRBD1	TRBJ1-1	.	TRBV6-5
CASSLAQRGEQFF	13	.	TRBJ2-1	.	TRBV5-1
CAGQQGAYNEQFF	13	TRBD1	TRBJ2-1	.	TRBV2
CASSPETSEQFF	12	.	TRBJ2-1	.	TRBV2
CASSARQGPRDEQYF	15	TRBD1	TRBJ2-7	.	TRBV6-6
CASSIIGYPGELFF	14	.	TRBJ2-2	.	TRBV19
CASSFASFSYEQYF	14	.	TRBJ2-7	.	TRBV7-2
CASSETGLNTEAFF	14	.	TRBJ1-1	.	TRBV25-1
CASSYIKDWSYEQYF	15	.	TRBJ2-7	.	TRBV6-5
CASSGSPPLAGGGFEQFF	18	TRBD2	TRBJ2-1	.	TRBV9
CAWSIGGTGELFF	13	.	TRBJ2-2	.	TRBV30
CASSLEGVTGELFF	14	.	TRBJ2-2	.	TRBV5-5
CASSWTGATYEQYF	14	TRBD1	TRBJ2-7	.	TRBV2
CASTITGTSQETQYF	15	.	TRBJ2-5	.	TRBV27
CASGREGYNEQFF	13	TRBD2	TRBJ2-1	.	TRBV2
CASSERGGEQYF	12	.	TRBJ2-7	.	TRBV6-1
CASRPGAGQETQYF	14	.	TRBJ2-5	.	TRBV6-6
CASSLGGAGGQDYGYTF	17	TRBD1	TRBJ1-2	.	TRBV5-1
CASSEEGTGYYEQYF	15	TRBD1	TRBJ2-7	.	TRBV2
CSVERTGGEQFF	12	TRBD1	TRBJ2-1	.	TRBV29-1
CASAGLAETYNEQFF	15	TRBD2	TRBJ2-1	once	TRBV6-1
CAWSGGHEQFF	11	.	TRBJ2-1	.	TRBV30
CASSLLGTGDYEQYF	15	TRBD1	TRBJ2-7	.	TRBV27
CASSLSGDNEQFF	13	.	TRBJ2-1	.	TRBV4-3
CASITGTDTQYF	12	.	TRBJ2-3	.	TRBV28
CASSLGTSGIYEQFF	15	TRBD2	TRBJ2-1	.	TRBV7-2
CASSPTSGGESYEQYF	16	TRBD2	TRBJ2-7	.	TRBV5-1
CASSLQMNTEAFF	13	.	TRBJ1-1	.	TRBV5-1
CASSFIPGTMAGELFF	16	.	TRBJ2-2	.	TRBV7-3
CASSDPWGPHEQYF	14	.	TRBJ2-7	.	TRBV2
CASSPDYLNYGYTF	14	.	TRBJ1-2	.	TRBV7-2
CASSRWGGEDIEGYTF	16	.	TRBJ1-2	.	TRBV4-2
CASSGGQLNTEAFF	14	.	TRBJ1-1	.	TRBV7-9
CSVDTRDRGSEQYF	14	TRBD1	TRBJ2-7	.	TRBV29-1
CASFDTWSSYNEQFF	15	.	TRBJ2-1	.	TRBV5-1